This entry lists 26 T cell receptor beta chains sequenced from one sample in a study of T cells in tuberculosis (dated by TCRdb to the late 2010s). Libraries were made using the immunoSEQ multiplex PCR assay. The immuneACCESS repertoire file appears here via TCRdb, limited to in-frame rearrangements. These files lack a portion of the clones; in checked studies, under half of the deficit traces to unresolved V genes, and the cause of the others is not known. Within this sample are about 35,000 clones, with 90% to 95% of them counted one time only. Around 7% of the sample goes to the ten largest clones. What this sample's time point label stands for: new active TB diagnosis, blood taken before or within 7 days of starting treatment. Sequenced here: PBMCs, sampled at tuberculosis diagnosis. The receptors derive from an adult with tuberculosis. Some clones in this sample may be carry-over from other donors' samples.

CDR3 in DNA: TGTGCCAGCGCAATAGGACAGGGATTCACAGATACGCAGTATTTT. The encoded protein is CASAIGQGFTDTQYF. This chain links TRBV9 with TRBJ2-3; TRBD1 agrees at 8 bases. Unmatched junction bases numbered 9, after V lost 7 bases and J lost 2 bases. The CDR3 totals 15 residues. In germline, CDR1 is SGDLS, CDR2 YYNGEE.

V and J are TRBV11-2 and TRBJ1-1, with TRBD1 matching over 8 bases. Germline values: CDR1 SGHAT, CDR2 FQNNGV. This CDR3 region has 14 residues. V shed 5 bases and J 4 bases; nucleotides not matched to a gene: 6. CDR3 DNA sequence: TGTGCCAGCAGCCCAACAGGGGGGGGCACTGAAGCTTTCTTT. Amino acids: CASSPTGGGTEAFF.

This chain links TRBV14 with TRBJ2-1, with TRBD2 matching 15 bases. The CDR3 length is 18 residues. J lost 7 bases, V lost 3 bases, and 10 bases had no gene match. Germline CDR1 is SGHDN and CDR2 is FVKESK. CDR3 in amino acids: CASSQNYGLAGGLNEQFF. DNA of the CDR3: TGTGCCAGCAGCCAGAACTATGGACTAGCGGGGGGGCTTAATGAGCAGTTCTTC.

The gene calls are TRBV6-1 and TRBJ2-1; 7 nucleotides align to TRBD2. This CDR3 comprises 14 residues. Germline assignment: CDR1 MNHNS and CDR2 SASEGT. The junction had 8 bases not matched to a gene; V was cut back by 7 bases and J by 5 bases. The chain's CDR3 is CASTTGGSNNEQFF. The CDR3 bases are TGTGCCAGCACGACCGGGGGGTCCAACAATGAGCAGTTCTTC.

The V and J genes are TRBV27 and TRBJ2-7; 16 positions agree with TRBD2. CDR1 MNHEY and CDR2 SMNVEV come from the germline V gene (reference sequence). V was pared by 6 bases and J by 2 bases, with 7 bases of the junction left unmatched. The CDR3 is made up of 17 amino acids. The CDR3 here is CASRRPGTSGGAYEQYF. In DNA form, the CDR3 reads TGTGCCAGCAGGCGCCCCGGGACTAGCGGGGGGGCCTACGAGCAGTACTTC.

The chain combines TRBV6-6 with TRBJ2-1; D is possibly TRBD2 (6 bases). Germline V gene lookup returns CDR1 MNHNY and CDR2 SVGAGI (reference sequence). CDR3 size: 15 residues. V shed 5 bases and J shed 3 bases, with 14 bases lying between them. The CDR3 spells CASSNLASYYNEQFF. CDR3 coding DNA: TGTGCCAGCAGTAACCTAGCGTCCTACTACAATGAGCAGTTCTTC.

This clone has only one observation. V usage is TRBV12-1 and J usage is TRBJ1-2. TRBV12-1 is deemed a pseudogene. The CDR3 is made up of 13 amino acids. CDR3 sequence reads: CASSFGDKRGYTF. DNA of the CDR3: TGTGCCAGCAGCTTTGGTGATAAACGGGGCTACACCTTC.

The chain combines TRBV18 with TRBJ1-6, with 10 bases identical to TRBD1. The CDR3 consists of 16 residues. CDR1 and CDR2 (germline): KGHSH, LQKENI. The V gene end was trimmed by 2 bases and the J gene end by 5 bases; junction bases not matched to a gene: 3. The CDR3 is CASSPYDRGHNSPLHF. DNA of the CDR3: TGTGCCAGCTCACCATACGACAGGGGGCATAATTCACCCCTCCACTTT.

V is TRBV2 and J is TRBJ1-2; 8 bases fit TRBD1. The V and J ends lost 4 bases and 4 bases, in that order; junction bases with no gene match: 11. The germline CDR1 and CDR2 sequences are SNHLY and FYNNEI. This CDR3 region has 16 residues. CDR3 sequence reads: CASSGTGQGGVYGYTF. CDR3 in DNA: TGTGCCAGCAGTGGGACTGGACAGGGTGGCGTCTATGGCTACACCTTC.

This chain links TRBV4-2 with TRBJ2-7, with 8 bases lining up with TRBD2. The CDR3 is 14 residues long. Germline lookup yields CDR1 LGHNA and CDR2 YNFKEQ. The ends lost 4 bases at V and 0 bases at J; junction bases unmatched: 2. The CDR3 sequence is CASSPGLASYEQYF. In nucleotides, the CDR3 is TGTGCCAGCAGCCCCGGACTAGCCTCCTACGAGCAGTACTTC.

This clone was seen once. V gene TRBV29-1 combines with J gene TRBJ2-1; 12 bases fit TRBD2. This CDR3 comprises 15 residues. The V segment lost 8 bases and the J segment 4 bases; nucleotides outside the gene matches: 9. From germline, CDR1 is SQVTM and CDR2 ANQGSEA. For the CDR3, the DNA is TGCAGCCTACGGACTAGCGGGACGAGATACAATGAGCAGTTCTTC. Translated: CSLRTSGTRYNEQFF.

The chain recombines TRBV7-6 with TRBJ2-7; maybe TRBD2 (7 bases). V gave up 1 base and J gave up 6 bases, with 22 bases separating them. Germline V lookup: CDR1 SGHVS, CDR2 FNYEAQ. The CDR3 loop spans 17 amino acids. The CDR3 here is CASSLVAGAGTLLEQYF. CDR3 nucleotide sequence: TGTGCCAGCAGCTTAGTGGCGGGGGCCGGGACTTTGCTCGAGCAGTACTTC.

The chain couples TRBV7-6 to TRBJ2-3; 7 bases match TRBD2. The ends lost 1 base at V and 4 bases at J; junction bases unmatched: 8. This CDR3 region has 16 residues. Per germline, CDR1 SGHVS and CDR2 FNYEAQ. CDR3 protein: CASSLGPGGGPDTQYF. The DNA of the CDR3 is TGTGCCAGCAGCTTAGGTCCGGGGGGAGGGCCAGATACGCAGTATTTT. The full variable domain, rest sourced from reference TRBV7-6 and TRBJ2-3, is GAGVSQSPRYKVTKRGQDVALRCDPISGHVSLYWYRQALGQGPEFLTYFNYEAQQDKSGLPNDRFSAERPEGSISTLTIQRTEQRDSAMYRCASSLGPGGGPDTQYFGPGTRLTVL.

The J gene is TRBJ1-6, the V gene TRBV25-1; D is possibly TRBD1 (6 bases). CDR1 MGHDK and CDR2 SYGVNS come from the germline V gene. This CDR3 region has 14 residues. V was trimmed by 6 bases and J by 5 bases, leaving 11 bases between them. DNA for the CDR3: TGTGCCAGCAGAGCTGGACAGCATAATTCACCCCTCCACTTT. It specifies CASRAGQHNSPLHF.

The chain employs TRBV4-1 and TRBJ1-6; tentatively, D is TRBD1 (5 bases). This CDR3 contains 15 residues. V was cut by 0 bases and J by 9 bases, with 12 bases left in between. Germline-derived CDR1 and CDR2 are MGHRA and YSYEKL. The CDR3: CASSQDQGSGSPLHF. The CDR3 nucleotides read TGCGCCAGCAGCCAAGATCAGGGTTCGGGTTCACCCCTCCACTTT.

The rearrangement joins TRBV20-1 to TRBJ1-1; 8 bases line up with TRBD1. From germline, CDR1 is DFQATT and CDR2 SNEGSKA (reference sequence). CDR3 length: 11 amino acids. V lost 4 bases to trimming and J lost 8 bases; unmatched junction nucleotides: 3. This chain's CDR3 is CSATRTGEAFF. In DNA, the CDR3 is TGCAGTGCTACTAGGACAGGGGAAGCTTTCTTT.

CDR3 residues: CASSLGTGWEGEKLFF. The CDR3 DNA is TGTGCCAGCAGCCTAGGGACAGGGTGGGAGGGTGAAAAACTGTTTTTT. This chain connects TRBV7-8 to TRBJ1-4; the match to TRBD1 covers 9 bases. The CDR3 is 16 amino acids. The trim removed 5 bases at V and 7 bases at J, leaving 11 bases unmatched. The germline CDR1 and CDR2 sequences are SGHVS and FQNEAQ.

The rearrangement links TRBV4-2 to TRBJ2-2, with D possibly being TRBD2 (6 bases). V was pared by 1 base and J by 4 bases, with 16 bases between. Germline V gene sequence: CDR1 LGHNA, CDR2 YNFKEQ. This CDR3 is built from 17 residues. The CDR3 here is CASSQGSGGATTGELFF. The CDR3 coding sequence is TGTGCCAGCAGCCAAGGGTCGGGCGGGGCGACCACCGGGGAGCTGTTTTTT.

The chain links TRBV25-1 to TRBJ2-7; D gene ambiguous. Trimming removed 8 bases at V and 3 bases at J, with 8 bases between. Per the germline V gene, CDR1 is MGHDK and CDR2 is SYGVNS. The CDR3 consists of 11 residues. DNA of the CDR3: TGTGCCAGCCAGGAAGTCTACGAGCAGTACTTC. This sequence encodes CASQEVYEQYF.

V and J are TRBV11-2 and TRBJ2-7; D remains unclear. The V end lost 5 bases, the J end lost 3 bases, and 11 bases lay between the germline ends. The CDR3 extends over 13 amino acids. Germline V lookup: CDR1 SGHAT, CDR2 FQNNGV. The CDR3 is CASSPRRYYEQYF. CDR3 DNA sequence: TGTGCCAGCAGCCCGCGAAGATACTACGAGCAGTACTTC.

The chain is built from TRBV30 and TRBJ2-7; TRBD1 aligns across 7 bases. Trimming took 0 bases from V and 12 from J; bases not matched to a gene: 5. The germline CDR1 and CDR2 sequences are GTSNPN and SVGIG (reference sequence). The CDR3 covers 11 residues. CDR3 coding DNA: TGTGCCTGGAGTGTACTGACAGGGATGTACTTC. It is translated as CAWSVLTGMYF.

V usage is TRBV2 and J usage is TRBJ1-2; no reliable D call. Germline assignment: CDR1 SNHLY and CDR2 FYNNEI. V lost 7 bases to trimming and J lost 6 bases, with 3 bases between them. The length of the CDR3 is 9 residues. DNA of the CDR3: TGTGCCAGCACCGATGGCTACACCTTC. Its translation is CASTDGYTF.

This chain uses TRBV7-6 with TRBJ2-2; 7 bases map to TRBD2. Germline lookup yields CDR1 SGHVS and CDR2 FNYEAQ. The trim removed 0 bases at V and 6 bases at J, leaving 10 bases unmatched. This CDR3 spans 17 amino acids. The CDR3 is CASSLAPGGNSAGELFF. The CDR3 nucleotides are TGTGCCAGCAGCTTAGCTCCCGGGGGGAATTCTGCCGGGGAGCTGTTTTTT. The variable domain in full, completed from reference TRBV7-6 and TRBJ2-2, reads GAGVSQSPRYKVTKRGQDVALRCDPISGHVSLYWYRQALGQGPEFLTYFNYEAQQDKSGLPNDRFSAERPEGSISTLTIQRTEQRDSAMYRCASSLAPGGNSAGELFFGEGSRLTVL.

This clone appeared a single time. The chain employs TRBV4-1 and TRBJ2-4; 8 positions agree with TRBD1. This CDR3 spans 14 amino acids. Looked up from germline, CDR1 is MGHRA and CDR2 is YSYEKL. Unmatched junction bases numbered 5, after V lost 2 bases and J lost 8 bases. CDR3: CASSQRQGMYIQYF. CDR3 nucleotides: TGCGCCAGCAGCCAACGACAGGGGATGTACATTCAGTACTTC.

The rearrangement links TRBV4-2 to TRBJ1-1; 10 positions agree with TRBD1. The germline CDR1 and CDR2 sequences are LGHNA and YNFKEQ. The CDR3 runs to 21 residues. Germline trimming cut 4 bases from V and 0 bases from J; bases unmatched to any gene: 20. In DNA, the CDR3 is TGTGCCAGCAGCCTAACCCGGGACAGGGGCCAAGATGTGCGTATGAACACTGAAGCTTTCTTT. Its translation: CASSLTRDRGQDVRMNTEAFF.

The rearrangement uses TRBV5-1 and TRBJ2-3; weak D call: TRBD1 (6 bases). The ends were cut back, 4 bases at V and 0 bases at J, with 18 bases in the middle. Germline V CDR1 and CDR2: SGHRS, YFSETQ. The CDR3 covers 17 residues. The CDR3 protein is CASSRHFTGTSTDTQYF. The CDR3 nucleotides read TGCGCCAGCAGCCGCCATTTCACAGGGACCAGCACAGATACGCAGTATTTT.